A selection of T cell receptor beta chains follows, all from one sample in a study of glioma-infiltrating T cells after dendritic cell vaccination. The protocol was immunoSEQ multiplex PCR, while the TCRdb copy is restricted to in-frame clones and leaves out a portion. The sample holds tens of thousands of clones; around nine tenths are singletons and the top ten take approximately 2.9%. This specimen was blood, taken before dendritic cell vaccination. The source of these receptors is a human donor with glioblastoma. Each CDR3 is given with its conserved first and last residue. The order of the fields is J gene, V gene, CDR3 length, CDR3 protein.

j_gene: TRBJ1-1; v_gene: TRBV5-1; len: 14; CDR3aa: CASSWGGGNTEAFF
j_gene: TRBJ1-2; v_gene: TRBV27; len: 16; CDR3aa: CASSTHLGQGGYGYTF
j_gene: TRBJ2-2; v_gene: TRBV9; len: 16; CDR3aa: CASSVGIGSITGELFF
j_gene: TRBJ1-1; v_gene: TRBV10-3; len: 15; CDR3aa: CAISEVLQGNTEAFF
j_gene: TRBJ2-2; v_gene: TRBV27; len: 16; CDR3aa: CASSLTSGSHTGELFF
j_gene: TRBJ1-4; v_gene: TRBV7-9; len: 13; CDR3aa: CASSVGLWEKLFF
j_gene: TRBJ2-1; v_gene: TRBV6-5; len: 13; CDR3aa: CASRQEGNNEQFF
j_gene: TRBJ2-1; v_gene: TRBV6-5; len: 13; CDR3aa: CASSPTSGNEQFF
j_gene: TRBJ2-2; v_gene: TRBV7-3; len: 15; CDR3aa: CASSPVGTPSGELFF
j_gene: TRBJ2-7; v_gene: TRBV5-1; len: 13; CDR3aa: CASSLGGFYEQYF
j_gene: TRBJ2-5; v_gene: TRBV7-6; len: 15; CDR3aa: CASSMGLAGQETQYF